Below, 8 T cell receptor beta chains from the same sample are listed, as sequenced in a study of blood T cells in healthy people across ages. A sample-barcoded 5' primer and a J-beta primer mix were used in a second PCR of roughly 7 to 11 cycles. Using its own MiXCR run on the 5' RACE reads, TCRdb lists one record per CDR3 protein. Of roughly 1,500,000 distinct CDR3 sequences in the sample, approximately 32% were seen once. The sequencing sample was made of blood. The receptors shown here come from a woman in her twenties or thirties in good health.

This clonotype was observed a handful of times. This rearrangement joins TRBV5-5 to TRBJ2-7; tentatively, D is TRBD1 or TRBD2 (5 bases each). Looked up from germline, CDR1 is SGHKS and CDR2 is YYEKEE (reference sequence). The CDR3 sequence is 16 residues long. Trimming pared 4 bases from V and 0 bases from J, leaving 17 bases between. Here the CDR3 reads CASSVRSAGSSYEQYF. CDR3 DNA: TGTGCCAGCAGCGTCCGCTCGGCAGGGAGCTCCTACGAGCAGTACTTC.

This sequence joins TRBV5-1 and TRBJ1-5; D ambiguous. This CDR3 has 13 residues. The V and J ends lost 2 bases and 5 bases respectively, with 8 bases between them. Germline V lookup: CDR1 SGHRS, CDR2 YFSETQ. CDR3 nucleotide sequence: TGCGCCAGCAGCTTAGCGGTGGATCAGCCCCAGCATTTT. This encodes CASSLAVDQPQHF.

The chain uses TRBV12-3 or TRBV12-4 and TRBJ2-5; 8 bases are a match to TRBD1. The CDR3 sequence is 14 residues long. With 6 bases clipped from V and 5 bases from J, the junction kept 8 bases outside the gene matches. The DNA of the CDR3 is TGTGCCAGCAGGACAGGGGTAATAGAGGAGACCCAGTACTTC. It yields the protein CASRTGVIEETQYF.

At least ten counts were recorded for this clonotype. The chain's CDR3 is CASSLGGVAEQFF. CDR3 in DNA: TGTGCCAGCAGCCTAGGCGGGGTGGCTGAGCAGTTCTTC. V usage is TRBV7-9 and J usage is TRBJ2-1; a possible D gene is TRBD2 (6 bases). V dropped 5 bases and J dropped 9 bases, with 14 bases sitting between them. Germline CDR1 and CDR2: SEHNR and FQNEAQ (reference sequence). This CDR3 has 13 residues.

The chain couples TRBV27 to TRBJ1-1; 8 bases agree with TRBD1. CDR1 MNHEY and CDR2 SMNVEV come from the germline V gene (reference sequence). The trim removed 5 bases at V and 11 bases at J, leaving 7 bases unmatched. The CDR3 contains 12 residues. The CDR3 loop reads CASSARTGLAFF. The CDR3 DNA is TGTGCCAGCAGTGCCAGGACAGGGCTTGCTTTCTTT.

This clonotype was counted ten times or more. This chain joins TRBV29-1 and TRBJ2-7; D may correspond to TRBD1 or TRBD2 (7 bases each). The CDR3 is made up of 13 amino acids. Trimming cost V 2 bases and J 5 bases, with 13 bases left between them. From germline, CDR1 is SQVTM and CDR2 ANQGSEA. CDR3 nucleotide sequence: TGCAGCGTTGAAAGCCAGGGGGGGGACGAGCAGTACTTC. Translation: CSVESQGGDEQYF.

The rearrangement uses TRBV6-2 or TRBV6-3 and TRBJ2-3; TRBD2 aligns across 7 bases. The CDR3 spans 15 residues. The germline V gene encodes CDR1 MNHEY and CDR2 SVGEGT. V shed 0 bases and J 1 base; nucleotides not matched to a gene: 1. The CDR3: CASSYSGLRTDTQYF. The CDR3 nucleotides are TGTGCCAGCAGTTACTCGGGACTACGCACAGATACGCAGTATTTT.

The chain links TRBV3-1 to TRBJ1-1, with D maybe TRBD1 (5 bases). With 4 bases removed from V and 0 bases from J, the gap between germline ends came to 21 bases. CDR3 length equals 18 residues. Germline assignment: CDR1 LGHDT and CDR2 YNNKEL (reference sequence). The CDR3: CASSPQGKGRVMNTEAFF. In DNA form, the CDR3 reads TGTGCCAGCAGCCCCCAGGGTAAGGGGAGGGTCATGAACACTGAAGCTTTCTTT.